One and the same sample provided the 7 T cell receptor beta chains below, sequenced in a study of T-cell memory formation after mild COVID-19. TCRdb reprocessed the 5' RACE reads with MiXCR, giving one entry per CDR3 protein. Counted here are fewer than 400,000 distinct CDR3 sequences, roughly 13% occurring once; the ten biggest clones make up about 21%. Sequencing used PBMCs or a T cell subset sorted from them (not recorded which). These receptors came from a man aged 18 to 35 who had mild COVID-19 (a few samples of this study predate the infection). Cell type and time point are not known.

This clonotype has only a few counts. V and J are TRBV20-1 and TRBJ2-7; 7 nucleotides agree with TRBD1. Germline V CDR1 and CDR2: DFQATT, SNEGSKA (reference sequence). The CDR3 extends over 15 amino acids. V was pared by 0 bases and J by 2 bases, with 7 bases of the junction left unmatched. The CDR3 DNA reads as TGCAGTGCTAGAGATCCTGGGACAGTAACCTACGAGCAGTACTTC. This translates into CSARDPGTVTYEQYF.

This clonotype was observed at least ten times. The gene calls are TRBV20-1 and TRBJ2-1, with 15 bases lining up with TRBD2. The CDR3 sequence is 16 residues long. V trimming: 1 base; J trimming: 9 bases; junction bases outside the gene matches: 7. CDR1 is DFQATT and CDR2 is SNEGSKA in the germline V gene (reference sequence). In nucleotides, the CDR3 is TGCAGTGCTAGAGTAGGACTAGCGGGGGGGTATGGTGAGCAGTTCTTC. Residues: CSARVGLAGGYGEQFF.

The chain employs TRBV7-6 and TRBJ2-3; D gene unclear. From germline, CDR1 is SGHVS and CDR2 FNYEAQ. The CDR3 has 14 amino acids. V was cut by 1 base and J by 0 bases, with 5 bases left in between. CDR3 DNA: TGTGCCAGCAGCTTAGTACGGAGCACAGATACGCAGTATTTT. Protein product: CASSLVRSTDTQYF.

The rearrangement uses TRBV12-3 or TRBV12-4 and TRBJ2-3; D is unresolved. V shed 6 bases and J shed 0 bases, with 13 bases lying between them. CDR3 length: 15 amino acids. CDR3 in amino acids: CASRTSGSSTDTQYF. CDR3 DNA sequence: TGTGCCAGCAGAACCTCCGGGTCTAGCACAGATACGCAGTATTTT.

The rearrangement joins TRBV29-1 to TRBJ2-7, with D possibly matching TRBD2 (6 bases). V dropped 1 base and J dropped 0 bases, with 10 bases sitting between them. Germline-derived CDR1 and CDR2 are SQVTM and ANQGSEA. This CDR3 is 14 amino acids long. This chain's CDR3 is CSVEAGTRSYEQYF. The CDR3 DNA is TGCAGCGTTGAAGCGGGGACTCGCTCCTACGAGCAGTACTTC.

There are many counts of this clonotype. The CDR3 nucleotides are TGTGCCAGCAGTGAGAGCACCGGGACAGGGGGCGGGAGAGCTTTCTTT. Residues: CASSESTGTGGGRAFF. The chain has TRBV6-4 and TRBJ1-1, with 12 bases that match TRBD1. The CDR3 extends over 16 amino acids. V dropped 3 bases and J dropped 10; count of bases not matched to a gene: 12. CDR1 is MRHNA, CDR2 SNTAGT, per germline.

This clonotype was recorded a few times. This chain links TRBV13 with TRBJ2-2; TRBD2 agrees at 12 bases. In germline, CDR1 is PRHDT, CDR2 FYEKMQ (reference sequence). The CDR3 has 16 residues. Trimming cost V 5 bases and J 4 bases; bases outside gene matches: 5. Written as DNA, the CDR3 is TGTGCCAGCAGCACCCGGACTAGCGGGGCCACCGGGGAGCTGTTTTTT. Residues: CASSTRTSGATGELFF.